These 5 T cell receptor beta chains were sequenced from one sample in a study of shared clonotypes between healthy human individuals. Naive CD8 cells lacked CD45RO, underwent positive selection for CCR7 and left out terminally differentiated effector memory CD45RA+ cells. Measured with immunoSEQ multiplex PCR; TCRdb has only the in-frame clones, and not every one. The table shows about 680,000 clones, with about 90% occurring only once. Sequenced sample: naive CD8+ T cells sorted from blood. Receptor source: a man in his thirties or forties in good health.

V and J are TRBV29-1 and TRBJ2-1, with D unresolved. Germline V gives CDR1 SQVTM, CDR2 ANQGSEA. This CDR3 spans 13 amino acids. Trimming stripped 4 bases from V and 0 bases from J, with 7 bases between. CDR3 coding DNA: TGCAGCGTTGTGGTGAGCTCCTACAATGAGCAGTTCTTC. Protein product: CSVVVSSYNEQFF.

J is TRBJ1-2 and V is TRBV29-1; 7 bases agree with TRBD1. This CDR3 comprises 16 residues. Losses at the gene ends were 0 bases for V and 4 bases for J; bases not matched to a gene: 11. The germline V gene has CDR1 SQVTM and CDR2 ANQGSEA. CDR3 nucleotides: TGCAGCGTTGAAGAGGGAGCCCGACAGGGAACCTATGGCTACACCTTC. Residues: CSVEEGARQGTYGYTF. The variable domain in full, with the rest retrieved from reference TRBV29-1 and TRBJ1-2, is SAVISQKPSRDICQRGTSLTIQCQVDSQVTMMFWYRQQPGQSLTLIATANQGSEATYESGFVIDKFPISRPNLTFSTLTVSNMSPEDSSIYLCSVEEGARQGTYGYTFGSGTRLTVV.

Only one count was recorded for this clone. CDR3 bases: TGCGCCAGCAGCCAAGTGACAGGGAATCAGCCCCAGCATTTT. As protein: CASSQVTGNQPQHF. The rearrangement links TRBV4-3 to TRBJ1-5, with 7 bases aligning to TRBD1. Germline CDR1 is LGHNA and CDR2 is YSLEER. J gave up 4 bases and V 1 base, and 1 base lay outside the gene matches. The CDR3 totals 14 residues.

V gene TRBV10-3 combines with J gene TRBJ2-2; 8 nucleotides match TRBD1. There are 13 residues in the CDR3. The germline V gene encodes CDR1 ENHRY and CDR2 SYGVKD. V shed 10 bases, J shed 5 bases, and the junction held 6 bases outside the gene matches. CDR3 DNA: TGTGCCACCTCGACAGGGGAGACCGGGGAGCTGTTTTTT. Protein: CATSTGETGELFF.

The CDR3 nucleotides are TGTGCCAGCAGCCACCTCGGACCACGCTACGAGCAGTACTTC. Translating it yields CASSHLGPRYEQYF. This chain links TRBV11-2 with TRBJ2-7, with unresolved D. This CDR3 contains 14 residues. V was cut by 5 bases and J by 3 bases, with 14 bases left in between. Germline V CDR1 and CDR2: SGHAT, FQNNGV.